The subject of this entry is one TCR beta chain. This sample was included in a study of blood T cell repertoires in COVID-19. Germline V gene data show CDR1 as SGHRS and CDR2 as YFSETQ. The junction had 7 bases not matched to a gene; V was cut back by 1 base and J by 0 bases. The CDR3 runs to 17 residues. Produced via immunoSEQ multiplex PCR; TCRdb's table is partial and in-frame only. Of roughly 280,000 clones listed, 85% to 90% were seen once; the top ten hold about 4%. This rearrangement joins TRBV5-1 to TRBJ2-3; 8 nucleotides agree with TRBD2. This clonotype was sampled from a woman aged 25 to 39 with acute COVID-19. The sequenced material came from PBMCs or T cells enriched from blood (not recorded which). Here the CDR3 reads CASSLIIAGSSTDTQYF. The CDR3 bases are TGCGCCAGCAGCTTGATTATAGCGGGATCTAGCACAGATACGCAGTATTTT.